What follows are 26 T cell receptor beta chains derived from one specimen sequenced in a study of OX40 agonist ivuxolimab in advanced cancers. Using immunoSEQ multiplex PCR, the repertoire was profiled, and TCRdb retains in-frame clones only, with some absent. The table lists around 69,000 clones, just over 85% of them singletons. Material: CD4+ or CD8+ T cells sorted from blood, obtained in a trial of the OX40 agonist ivuxolimab. The source of these receptors is an adult with an advanced solid tumor such as melanoma, head and neck, liver or kidney cancer.

This chain joins TRBV4-1 and TRBJ1-1; the D gene is possibly TRBD1 (5 bases). This CDR3 region has 15 residues. Trimming took 0 bases from V and 1 from J, leaving 9 bases between them. Germline V gene data show CDR1 as MGHRA and CDR2 as YSYEKL. CDR3 residues: CASSQDGAGNTEAFF. CDR3 sequence (DNA): TGCGCCAGCAGCCAAGATGGGGCAGGGAACACTGAAGCTTTCTTT.

This chain joins TRBV5-1 and TRBJ1-3; D might be TRBD1 (6 bases). V gave up 1 base and J gave up 4 bases, with 9 bases separating them. The CDR3 loop spans 14 amino acids. In germline, CDR1 is SGHRS, CDR2 YFSETQ. The DNA of the CDR3 is TGCGCCAGCAGCTTGCAGGGGATGGGAAACACCATATATTTT. Translated: CASSLQGMGNTIYF.

The gene calls are TRBV28 and TRBJ1-2; D might be TRBD1 (6 bases). This CDR3 is built from 13 residues. CDR1 and CDR2 (germline): MDHEN, SYDVKM. V lost 6 bases and J lost 3, with 11 bases in between. The CDR3 bases are TGTGCCAGCAGGACTACAGGGTACTATGGCTACACCTTC. Protein product: CASRTTGYYGYTF.

The chain has TRBV30 and TRBJ1-1, with 10 bases lining up with TRBD1. Looked up from germline, CDR1 is GTSNPN and CDR2 is SVGIG (reference sequence). After removal of 1 base from V and 1 base from J, the junction contained 3 bases not matched to a gene. There are 15 residues in the CDR3. CDR3 sequence reads: CAWSGDRGRNTEAFF. CDR3 in DNA: TGTGCCTGGAGTGGAGACAGGGGGCGGAACACTGAAGCTTTCTTT. Filled out from reference TRBV30 and TRBJ1-1, the complete variable domain reads SQTIHQWPATLVQPVGSPLSLECTVEGTSNPNLYWYRQAAGRGLQLLFYSVGIGQISSEVPQNLSASRPQDRQFILSSKKLLLSDSGFYLCAWSGDRGRNTEAFFGQGTRLTVV.

The rearrangement links TRBV7-2 to TRBJ2-5, with no clear D. The DNA end lines up better with TRBJ2-7; the J call may be wrong. The CDR3 runs to 11 residues. CDR1 and CDR2 from the germline V gene are SGHTA and FQGNSA. CDR3 DNA sequence: TGTGCCAGCAGCCCCTCCTACGAGCAGTACTTC. It specifies CASSPSYEQYF.

The V gene is TRBV10-3, the J gene TRBJ1-6; 8 bases map to TRBD1. Per germline, CDR1 ENHRY and CDR2 SYGVKD. CDR3 length: 13 residues. V trimming: 3 bases; J trimming: 13 bases; junction bases outside the gene matches: 5. The CDR3 nucleotides are TGTGCCATCAGTGAAAGGACAGGGTTGCCCCTCCACTTT. Translated, it gives CAISERTGLPLHF.

The chain uses TRBV7-9 and TRBJ1-4; TRBD1 matches 7 bases. Germline-derived CDR1 and CDR2 are SEHNR and FQNEAQ (reference sequence). The ends lost 10 bases at V and 4 bases at J; junction bases unmatched: 9. The CDR3 covers 14 residues. The CDR3 reads CATQGQLINEKLFF. CDR3 bases: TGTGCCACCCAGGGACAGCTAATTAATGAAAAACTGTTTTTT. The full variable domain, completed using reference TRBV7-9 and TRBJ1-4, is DTGVSQNPRHKITKRGQNVTFRCDPISEHNRLYWYRQTLGQGPEFLTYFQNEAQLEKSRLLSDRFSAERPKGSFSTLEIQRTEQGDSAMYLCATQGQLINEKLFFGSGTQLSVL.

V and J are TRBV7-2 and TRBJ1-1; 7 bases line up with TRBD1. This CDR3 is built from 15 residues. Germline values: CDR1 SGHTA, CDR2 FQGNSA. The V segment lost 5 bases and the J segment 2 bases; nucleotides outside the gene matches: 8. CDR3 DNA: TGTGCCAGCAGCCCCCGGGGACAGACCAACACTGAAGCTTTCTTT. It yields the protein CASSPRGQTNTEAFF. Drawing the rest from reference TRBV7-2 and TRBJ1-1, the complete variable domain is GAGVSQSPSNKVTEKGKDVELRCDPISGHTALYWYRQSLGQGLEFLIYFQGNSAPDKSGLPSDRFSAERTGGSVSTLTIQRTQQEDSAVYLCASSPRGQTNTEAFFGQGTRLTVV.

The CDR3 is CASSGTEGQPQHF. The CDR3, as DNA: TGTGCCAGTAGTGGGACCGAAGGTCAGCCCCAGCATTTT. V usage is TRBV19 and J usage is TRBJ1-5; possibly TRBD1 for D (5 bases). Deletions cut 5 bases from V and 6 bases from J, with 11 bases between. The CDR3 runs 13 residues. Germline V lookup: CDR1 LNHDA, CDR2 SQIVND (reference sequence).

The J gene is TRBJ2-7, the V gene TRBV29-1; TRBD1 matches 7 bases. The CDR3 has 15 amino acids. Germline V CDR1 and CDR2: SQVTM, ANQGSEA. Unmatched junction bases numbered 11, after V lost 6 bases and J lost 0 bases. CDR3 region: CSVTPHAGGSYEQYF. In DNA form, the CDR3 reads TGCAGCGTCACACCCCACGCAGGGGGCTCCTACGAGCAGTACTTC.

The chain uses TRBV19 and TRBJ2-2, with 9 bases that match TRBD1. The CDR3 runs to 16 residues. The J segment lost 0 bases and the V segment lost 4 bases, leaving 3 bases of the junction unmatched. The V gene's germline CDR1 is LNHDA and CDR2 SQIVND (reference sequence). CDR3 region: CASSKQGASNTGELFF. CDR3 sequence (DNA): TGTGCCAGTAGTAAACAGGGGGCATCGAACACCGGGGAGCTGTTTTTT.

CDR3 coding DNA: TGTGCCACCAGCAGTTTTAGGACTAGCGACGGTGAGCAGTTCTTC. Its protein product is CATSSFRTSDGEQFF. This chain joins TRBV15 and TRBJ2-1; 9 bases map to TRBD2. The junction had 9 bases not matched to a gene; V was cut back by 3 bases and J by 9 bases. Germline loops: CDR1 LNHNV, CDR2 YYDKDF (reference sequence). The length of the CDR3 is 15 residues.

This sequence joins TRBV19 and TRBJ1-1; D might be TRBD1 (5 bases). Germline-derived CDR1 and CDR2 are LNHDA and SQIVND (reference sequence). Trimming pared 9 bases from V and 3 bases from J, leaving 20 bases between. CDR3 size: 15 residues. The CDR3 DNA is TGTGCCAGCGACCATGGCTTAGCCAGGGACACTGAAGCTTTCTTT. It yields the protein CASDHGLARDTEAFF.

The CDR3 sequence: CASSLELPSSYNSPLHF. DNA of the CDR3: TGCGCCAGCAGCTTGGAACTGCCGAGCTCCTATAATTCACCCCTCCACTTT. This chain links TRBV5-1 with TRBJ1-6; D is unresolved. The CDR3 spans 17 residues. Germline-derived CDR1 and CDR2 are SGHRS and YFSETQ. Trimming shortened V by 0 bases and J by 0 bases, and 10 bases separated the two germline ends.

This clone came up once. The J gene is TRBJ1-3, the V gene TRBV2; the D is unclear. Germline V gene data show CDR1 as SNHLY and CDR2 as FYNNEI. V shed 3 bases and J shed 2 bases, with 8 bases lying between them. The CDR3 contains 14 residues. The CDR3, as DNA: TGTGCCAGCAGTGATCCAGGAACTGGAAACACCATATATTTT. Residues: CASSDPGTGNTIYF.

The V call is TRBV29-1, the J call TRBJ1-2; 8 bases fit TRBD1. The V and J ends lost 4 bases and 5 bases, in that order; junction bases with no gene match: 6. This CDR3 has 13 amino acids. Germline V gene sequence: CDR1 SQVTM, CDR2 ANQGSEA. CDR3 bases: TGCAGCGTTGTAGGGGGACAGGAATATGGCTACACCTTC. Translation: CSVVGGQEYGYTF.

The rearrangement uses TRBV29-1 and TRBJ2-5; 9 bases align to TRBD1. Losses at the gene ends were 5 bases for V and 3 bases for J; bases not matched to a gene: 10. Germline V gene data show CDR1 as SQVTM and CDR2 as ANQGSEA. This CDR3 has 15 amino acids. The CDR3 sequence: CSVIQGARLEETQYF. The CDR3 DNA sequence: TGCAGCGTTATACAGGGGGCGAGGTTAGAAGAGACCCAGTACTTC.

The CDR3 DNA sequence: TGTGCCAGCAGCCTACTGAATGAGCAGTTCTTC. This translates into CASSLLNEQFF. V usage is TRBV14 and J usage is TRBJ2-1; no clear D gene. Per germline, CDR1 SGHDN and CDR2 FVKESK. The V end lost 4 bases, the J end lost 7 bases, and 5 bases lay between the germline ends. The CDR3 sequence is 11 residues long.

This chain uses TRBV9 with TRBJ2-5; 12 nucleotides align to TRBD1. The V and J ends lost 3 bases and 4 bases, in that order; junction bases with no gene match: 7. This CDR3 is 16 amino acids long. Germline-derived CDR1 and CDR2 are SGDLS and YYNGEE. The CDR3 spells CASSARDRGRGETQYF. CDR3 DNA: TGTGCCAGCAGCGCCCGGGACAGGGGGCGCGGAGAGACCCAGTACTTC.

The chain uses TRBV9 and TRBJ1-3; TRBD1 is a possible D gene (5 bases). The CDR3 consists of 16 residues. The V end lost 3 bases, the J end lost 0 bases, and 13 bases lay between the germline ends. The germline V gene has CDR1 SGDLS and CDR2 YYNGEE. For the CDR3, the DNA is TGTGCCAGCAGCGAGACAGTGACTTCCTCTGGAAACACCATATATTTT. Amino acids: CASSETVTSSGNTIYF.

The V and J genes are TRBV10-3 and TRBJ2-3; the match to TRBD2 covers 11 bases. Germline-derived CDR1 and CDR2 are ENHRY and SYGVKD. This CDR3 has 20 residues. Losses at the gene ends were 8 bases for V and 2 bases for J; bases not matched to a gene: 21. The CDR3 is CAIERGRGTSGARYTDTQYF. The CDR3 nucleotides read TGTGCCATCGAAAGGGGCCGCGGGACTAGCGGAGCCCGTTACACAGATACGCAGTATTTT.

This clone was detected only once. This chain links TRBV2 with TRBJ1-2; the D is unclear. The germline V gene encodes CDR1 SNHLY and CDR2 FYNNEI. The V end was cut by 6 bases, the J end by 0 bases, with 11 bases between. The CDR3 has 14 residues. The CDR3 DNA reads TGTGCCAGCAGAAGGACGGTTACTAACTATGGCTACACCTTC. Its translation is CASRRTVTNYGYTF.

The V gene is TRBV9, the J gene TRBJ2-1; TRBD2 aligns across 7 bases. In germline, CDR1 is SGDLS, CDR2 YYNGEE. V was pared by 1 base and J by 7 bases, with 8 bases of the junction left unmatched. The CDR3 extends over 15 amino acids. The CDR3 loop is CASSVLSDGGNEQFF. In nucleotides, the CDR3 is TGTGCCAGCAGCGTACTTAGCGACGGGGGGAATGAGCAGTTCTTC.

To note about this clone: The sample holds other DNA sequences that translate to the same CDR3. The J gene is TRBJ1-2, the V gene TRBV5-8; D is undetermined. V was clipped by 4 bases and J by 1 base, with 8 bases between them. This CDR3 has 13 amino acids. Germline CDR1 and CDR2: SGHTS and YDEGEE. This chain's CDR3 is CASSPGRNYGYTF. CDR3 DNA: TGTGCCAGCAGCCCGGGCCGTAACTATGGCTACACCTTC. Drawing the rest from reference TRBV5-8 and TRBJ1-2, the complete variable domain is EAGVTQSPTHLIKTRGQQATLRCSPISGHTSVYWYQQALGLGLQFLLWYDEGEERNRGNFPPRFSGRQFPNYSSELNVNALELEDSALYLCASSPGRNYGYTFGSGTRLTVV.

This chain uses TRBV6-1 with TRBJ2-5; no firm D call. V lost 2 bases, J lost 3 bases, and 13 bases lay in between. Germline assignment: CDR1 MNHNS and CDR2 SASEGT. CDR3 length: 15 residues. The CDR3 loop is CASSEPRRIKETQYF. CDR3 bases: TGTGCCAGCAGTGAACCTCGCCGAATAAAAGAGACCCAGTACTTC.

The chain combines TRBV7-2 with TRBJ2-1; TRBD1 matches at 9 bases. This CDR3 contains 15 residues. CDR1 SGHTA and CDR2 FQGNSA come from the germline V gene. Trimming at V came to 5 bases and at J to 1 base, leaving 3 bases not matched to a gene. The CDR3 protein is CASSQDRGSYNEQFF. DNA of the CDR3: TGTGCCAGCAGCCAGGACAGGGGATCCTACAATGAGCAGTTCTTC.